The T cell receptor beta chain described here comes from a study of T cells in Graves' hyperthyroidism and ophthalmopathy. RNA transcripts gave rise to amplified TCR beta CDR3 regions. Primed by the HTBI set, a first-round RT-PCR was run on the TCR CDR3. TCRdb re-derived calls from the multiplex PCR reads in MiXCR, one entry per CDR3 protein. The sample comprises 300,000 to 400,000 distinct CDR3 sequences, less than 15% of which are singletons, and around 9.2% rests with the top ten. CDR1 and CDR2 from the germline V gene are SEHNR and FQNEAQ (reference sequence). Trimming pared 1 base from V and 4 bases from J, leaving 7 bases between. CDR3 length: 14 amino acids. Clinicians diagnosed patients from clinical symptoms, serum thyroxine and TRAb, thyroid ultrasound and orbital computed tomography.

Sequenced: blood. The chain joins TRBV7-9 to TRBJ2-2; D possibly corresponds to TRBD2 (5 bases). This TCR derives from a woman aged 18-35 years with Graves' hyperthyroidism. CDR3 in amino acids: CASSLGSVTGELFF. CDR3 sequence (DNA): TGTGCCAGCAGCTTAGGTAGCGTCACCGGGGAGCTGTTTTTT.